One and the same sample provided the 23 T cell receptor beta chains below, sequenced in a study of blood T cell repertoires in COVID-19. Only in-frame clones appear in the TCRdb table, and some are missing; sequencing was by immunoSEQ multiplex PCR. The repertoire holds 250,000 to 400,000 clones, approximately 89% seen once, with approximately 5.3% in the top ten. The specimen was PBMCs or T cells enriched from blood (not recorded which). Source of these receptors: a woman in her 30s who had recovered from COVID-19.

The chain links TRBV6-6 to TRBJ1-6; the D is unclear. Germline loops: CDR1 MNHNY, CDR2 SVGAGI (reference sequence). The germline V and J ends were trimmed by 6 bases and 0 bases, with 6 bases remaining between them. This CDR3 contains 14 residues. The CDR3 nucleotides read TGTGCCAGCAGCCCGGGCTCCTATAATTCACCCCTCCACTTT. Protein product: CASSPGSYNSPLHF.

V usage is TRBV28 and J usage is TRBJ2-7; D possibly corresponds to TRBD2 (7 bases). Deletions cut 1 base from V and 0 bases from J, with 19 bases between. The CDR3 totals 18 residues. Germline V gene sequence: CDR1 MDHEN, CDR2 SYDVKM. CDR3 amino acids: CASSLSTWRGRSSYEQYF. In nucleotides, the CDR3 is TGTGCCAGCAGTTTATCTACTTGGCGGGGGCGCAGCTCCTACGAGCAGTACTTC.

V is TRBV21-1 and J is TRBJ1-5; the table assigns TRBD1, which was not confirmed against the DNA. TRBV21-1 corresponds to a pseudogene. This CDR3 spans 19 amino acids. The chain's CDR3 is CASSRLPGQRPHSNQPQHF. The CDR3 coding sequence is TGTGCCAGCAGCAGACTACCGGGACAGAGACCTCATAGCAATCAGCCCCAGCATTTT.

The J gene is TRBJ1-2, the V gene TRBV5-1; 8 bases are a match to TRBD1. V trimming: 4 bases; J trimming: 9 bases; junction bases outside the gene matches: 11. The CDR3 is 14 residues long. Germline CDR1 and CDR2: SGHRS and YFSETQ. The DNA of the CDR3 is TGCGCCAGCAGCCCTTTTGGGGACAGGTTGAGCTACACCTTC. It specifies CASSPFGDRLSYTF.

The V call is TRBV11-1, the J call TRBJ1-2, with a possible D match to TRBD1 (6 bases). The V end lost 4 bases, the J end lost 8 bases, and 20 bases lay between the germline ends. Germline CDR1 and CDR2: SGHAT and FQDESV (reference sequence). This CDR3 region has 15 residues. The CDR3 protein is CASSSWDIDGLGYTF. CDR3 DNA sequence: TGTGCCAGCAGCTCCTGGGACATTGATGGATTGGGCTACACCTTC.

This clone occurred once. This chain uses TRBV2 with TRBJ1-5, with 7 bases lining up with TRBD1. From germline, CDR1 is SNHLY and CDR2 FYNNEI. The CDR3 runs 15 residues. The J segment lost 0 bases and the V segment lost 6 bases, leaving 5 bases of the junction unmatched. CDR3: CASSSRQGSNQPQHF. CDR3 coding DNA: TGTGCCAGCAGCTCAAGACAGGGTAGCAATCAGCCCCAGCATTTT.

The chain joins TRBV9 to TRBJ2-2, with 7 bases lining up with TRBD1. The CDR3 runs 14 residues. V lost 3 bases and J lost 6; bases outside the gene matches: 5. Germline values: CDR1 SGDLS, CDR2 YYNGEE. CDR3 DNA: TGTGCCAGCAGCGCCACAGGGGCTGCCGGGGAGCTGTTTTTT. Translating gives CASSATGAAGELFF.

The chain couples TRBV7-6 to TRBJ2-5; D may be TRBD1 (6 bases). Germline loops: CDR1 SGHVS, CDR2 FNYEAQ. Trimming stripped 5 bases from V and 2 bases from J, with 15 bases between. The CDR3 extends over 15 amino acids. The CDR3 DNA is TGTGCCAGCAGCCAATATCGGACAGATCAAGAGACCCAGTACTTC. This translates into CASSQYRTDQETQYF.

The V gene is TRBV2, the J gene TRBJ1-1; no clear D. CDR1 is SNHLY, CDR2 FYNNEI, per germline. This CDR3 comprises 12 residues. Trimming shortened V by 5 bases and J by 5 bases, and 9 bases separated the two germline ends. This CDR3 is CASSIRGTEAFF. The CDR3 nucleotides read TGTGCCAGCAGTATTAGAGGGACTGAAGCTTTCTTT.

The gene calls are TRBV6-5 and TRBJ1-1, with D perhaps matching TRBD1 (5 bases). V was clipped by 4 bases and J by 4 bases, with 10 bases between them. There are 13 residues in the CDR3. Germline lookup yields CDR1 MNHEY and CDR2 SVGAGI. The CDR3 protein is CASSWGQVTEAFF. CDR3 DNA: TGTGCCAGCAGTTGGGGCCAAGTCACTGAAGCTTTCTTT.

The chain combines TRBV29-1 with TRBJ1-5; TRBD1 matches 9 bases. This CDR3 has 15 residues. The germline V gene has CDR1 SQVTM and CDR2 ANQGSEA. V dropped 4 bases and J dropped 6; count of bases not matched to a gene: 10. The CDR3 region is CSVAFGTGKGQPQHF. The DNA for the CDR3 is TGCAGCGTTGCCTTCGGGACAGGGAAGGGTCAGCCCCAGCATTTT.

This clone turned up a few times. The chain is built from TRBV7-8 and TRBJ1-1; 7 nucleotides align to TRBD1. The germline CDR1 and CDR2 sequences are SGHVS and FQNEAQ. This CDR3 comprises 13 residues. The V segment lost 5 bases and the J segment 5 bases; nucleotides outside the gene matches: 5. CDR3 protein: CASSPGQKTEAFF. The DNA for the CDR3 is TGTGCCAGCAGCCCGGGACAGAAGACTGAAGCTTTCTTT.

The chain recombines TRBV21-1 with TRBJ1-2; the D segment call TRBD1 is taken from the table without a DNA check. TRBV21-1 is labeled a pseudogene. This CDR3 has 17 amino acids. The CDR3 loop reads CASTSKGIEGKGDGYTF. The CDR3 coding sequence is TGTGCCAGCACCTCAAAGGGTATAGAGGGGAAGGGGGATGGCTACACCTTC.

V and J are TRBV4-2 and TRBJ2-3; 8 bases map to TRBD2. Germline CDR1 reads LGHNA; CDR2 reads YNFKEQ. The CDR3 loop spans 18 amino acids. V dropped 0 bases and J dropped 2; count of bases not matched to a gene: 10. CDR3 amino acids: CASSQDHAAGELTDTQYF. In DNA, the CDR3 is TGTGCCAGCAGCCAAGATCACGCAGCGGGGGAGCTCACAGATACGCAGTATTTT.

This clone was detected only a few times. V usage is TRBV5-1 and J usage is TRBJ1-1; no clear D. The V gene's germline CDR1 is SGHRS and CDR2 YFSETQ. The CDR3 has 14 amino acids. Trimming left V 4 bases short and J 1 base short, with 11 bases between. This CDR3 is CASSRGDSNTEAFF. The DNA for the CDR3 is TGCGCCAGCAGCCGAGGCGATTCGAACACTGAAGCTTTCTTT.

The chain joins TRBV5-1 to TRBJ1-1; the match to TRBD1 covers 7 bases. Germline CDR1 and CDR2: SGHRS and YFSETQ. Losses at the gene ends were 2 bases for V and 11 bases for J; bases not matched to a gene: 3. This CDR3 has 11 residues. The CDR3 is CASSFGTDAFF. The CDR3 nucleotides read TGCGCCAGCAGCTTCGGGACAGATGCTTTCTTT.

CDR3 coding DNA: TGTGCCAGCAGCGTAGCCGGGTCCCATGGCTACACCTTC. It encodes CASSVAGSHGYTF. This chain joins TRBV9 and TRBJ1-2; D is uncertain. CDR1 and CDR2 from the germline V gene are SGDLS and YYNGEE. Trimming cost V 0 bases and J 6 bases, with 9 bases left between them. The length of the CDR3 is 13 residues.

This chain uses TRBV6-5 with TRBJ1-2, with 7 bases that match TRBD1. Germline CDR1 MNHEY, CDR2 SVGAGI. The CDR3 sequence is 14 residues long. V was clipped by 6 bases and J by 0 bases; unmatched bases: 4. In DNA form, the CDR3 reads TGTGCCAGCAGGATCAGGGGGGCTAACTATGGCTACACCTTC. Amino acid sequence: CASRIRGANYGYTF.

V and J are TRBV12-2 and TRBJ1-1. TRBV12-2 is assigned pseudogene status. This CDR3 spans 16 amino acids. In DNA, the CDR3 is TGTGCAAGTCGCTTAGGCTGGCGAACGGGGAACACTGAAGCTTTCTTT. It yields the protein CASRLGWRTGNTEAFF.

The rearrangement joins TRBV7-9 to TRBJ2-5; 7 nucleotides agree with TRBD2. Germline CDR1 reads SEHNR; CDR2 reads FQNEAQ (reference sequence). The J segment lost 9 bases and the V segment lost 5 bases, leaving 21 bases of the junction unmatched. The CDR3 is 17 residues long. The CDR3 DNA sequence: TGTGCCAGCAGCACGTCAGCCCTTTTGCGGGGGATGAGGGCCCAGTACTTC. Encoded protein: CASSTSALLRGMRAQYF.

This clone was detected only a few times. The V and J genes are TRBV20-1 and TRBJ2-3, with 12 bases identical to TRBD2. Germline V gene lookup returns CDR1 DFQATT and CDR2 SNEGSKA (reference sequence). Trimming at V came to 3 bases and at J to 8 bases, leaving 9 bases not matched to a gene. The CDR3 covers 15 residues. The CDR3 coding sequence is TGCAGTGCTAGTGTCGCAGCTAGCGGGGGGGCTACGCAGTATTTT. Translating gives CSASVAASGGATQYF.

The chain uses TRBV19 and TRBJ2-3, with D possibly TRBD2 on 5 matching bases. This CDR3 has 14 amino acids. With 4 bases removed from V and 1 base from J, the gap between germline ends came to 9 bases. CDR1 LNHDA and CDR2 SQIVND come from the germline V gene (reference sequence). CDR3 coding DNA: TGTGCCAGTAGTAGCCTCGGGGGCACAGATACGCAGTATTTT. The encoded protein is CASSSLGGTDTQYF.

CDR3 in DNA: TGCAGCGTTGGAGGGTCCGGGGAGCTGTTTTTT. As protein: CSVGGSGELFF. The V call is TRBV29-1, the J call TRBJ2-2; maybe TRBD2 (5 bases). The germline CDR1 and CDR2 sequences are SQVTM and ANQGSEA. Trimming left V 4 bases short and J 6 bases short, with 6 bases between. This CDR3 has 11 residues.